The rows below give T cell receptor beta chains drawn from one sample of a study of cytomegalovirus exposure and HLA in healthy donors. The method was immunoSEQ multiplex PCR; TCRdb's version includes in-frame clones alone and lacks a portion of them. The data show over 150,000 clones, approximately 62% seen once. What was sequenced was PBMCs. The receptors derive from a man between 50 and 59 years old in good health and CMV-seronegative. Each CDR3 is given with its conserved first and last residue. D genes are given only for firm matches. Size is stated for part of the rows, as once, few or many counts, or as a class when the clone is expanded.

NA,TRBD1,TRBJ2-3,TRBV5-1,CASSGWDRATDTQYF,TGCGCCAGCAGCGGATGGGACAGGGCTACAGATACGCAGTATTTT
NA,TRBD1,TRBJ1-4,TRBV4-1,CASSHLGQGSTNEKLFF,TGCGCCAGCAGCCACCTGGGACAGGGCTCAACTAATGAAAAACTGTTTTTT
NA,TRBD2,TRBJ2-1,TRBV7-3,CASSLGARGVYNEQFF,TGTGCCAGCAGCTTGGGCGCGCGGGGGGTCTACAATGAGCAGTTCTTC
NA,NA,TRBJ1-1,TRBV18,CASSLDTSNTEAFF,TGTGCCAGCTCACTAGACACATCGAACACTGAAGCTTTCTTT
NA,TRBD1,TRBJ2-7,TRBV9,CASSRQGDGEQYF,TGTGCCAGCAGTCGACAGGGAGACGGCGAGCAGTACTTC
few,TRBD1,TRBJ1-1,TRBV6-1,CASSITGANTEAFF,TGTGCCAGCAGTATCACAGGGGCGAACACTGAAGCTTTCTTT
NA,NA,TRBJ1-4,TRBV6-5,CASSYSPVPNEKLFF,TGTGCCAGCAGTTACTCCCCCGTCCCTAATGAAAAACTGTTTTTT
few,NA,TRBJ1-5,TRBV19,CASSSMTGQYSNQPQHF,TGTGCCAGTAGTTCAATGACAGGCCAATATAGCAATCAGCCCCAGCATTTT
few,NA,TRBJ1-1,TRBV19,CASSERAEAFF,TGTGCCAGTAGTGAGCGGGCTGAAGCTTTCTTT
NA,NA,TRBJ1-6,TRBV5-3,CARSLDGSKGYNSPLHF,TGTGCCAGAAGCTTGGACGGGTCTAAAGGATATAATTCACCCCTCCACTTT
NA,NA,TRBJ2-5,TRBV6-5,CASSYSNAQETQYF,TGTGCCAGCAGTTACTCGAACGCGCAAGAGACCCAGTACTTC
NA,TRBD2,TRBJ2-7,TRBV4-3,CASSQDYSGGAYEQYF,TGCGCCAGCAGCCAAGATTATTCCGGGGGGGCCTACGAGCAGTACTTC
NA,NA,TRBJ1-2,TRBV10-3,CAISETGQGYGYTF,TGTGCCATCAGTGAGACGGGACAAGGGTATGGCTACACCTTC
NA,NA,TRBJ2-3,TRBV23-1,CASSQSREKGQVLDTQYF,TGCGCCAGCAGTCAATCGAGGGAAAAAGGGCAAGTTCTGGATACGCAGTATTTT
few,NA,TRBJ2-3,TRBV7-9,CASSLVGQIHTQYF,TGTGCCAGCAGCTTAGTGGGCCAGATCCATACGCAGTATTTT
NA,TRBD2,TRBJ2-1,TRBV2,CATSTSANEQFF,TGTGCCACATCGACTAGCGCCAATGAGCAGTTCTTC
NA,NA,TRBJ1-5,TRBV19,CASSIVRGGQPQHF,TGTGCCAGTAGTATAGTGAGGGGAGGTCAGCCCCAGCATTTT
NA,NA,TRBJ2-7,TRBV28,CASSSTNTLSYEQYF,TGTGCCAGCAGTTCGACAAATACACTCTCCTACGAGCAGTACTTC
NA,TRBD1,TRBJ2-7,TRBV18,CASSPPGDRSYEQYF,TGTGCCAGCTCACCACCGGGGGACAGATCCTACGAGCAGTACTTC
NA,TRBD1,TRBJ1-1,TRBV29-1,CSVEGDDRARTEAFF,TGCAGCGTTGAAGGGGATGACAGGGCTCGCACTGAAGCTTTCTTT
NA,TRBD1,TRBJ2-3,TRBV4-3,CASSQGTGLDTQYF,TGCGCCAGCAGCCAAGGGACAGGGCTCGATACGCAGTATTTT
NA,NA,TRBJ2-1,TRBV14,CASSPQAYNEQFF,TGTGCCAGCAGCCCACAGGCATACAATGAGCAGTTCTTC
NA,NA,TRBJ2-1,TRBV2,CASSDTLRRAVEQFF,TGTGCCAGCAGTGACACGTTGCGCAGGGCTGTTGAGCAGTTCTTC
few,TRBD1,TRBJ1-4,TRBV29-1,CSVEIPDRGSEKLFF,TGCAGCGTTGAAATACCGGACAGGGGAAGCGAAAAACTGTTTTTT
NA,NA,TRBJ1-5,TRBV7-8,CASSTAGMGNQPQHF,TGTGCCAGCAGCACCGCAGGGATGGGCAATCAGCCCCAGCATTTT
NA,NA,TRBJ2-7,TRBV6-1,CASSEALQGTRYEQYF,TGTGCCAGCAGTGAAGCGCTTCAGGGAACTCGCTACGAGCAGTACTTC
few,NA,TRBJ1-1,TRBV2,CASSGDWNTEAFF,TGTGCCAGCAGTGGGGACTGGAACACTGAAGCTTTCTTT
NA,TRBD1,TRBJ1-2,TRBV5-1,CASSLDRYSGYTF,TGCGCCAGCAGTTTGGACAGGTACAGCGGCTACACCTTC
NA,NA,TRBJ2-3,TRBV6-1,CASSGLTATDTQYF,TGTGCCAGCAGTGGCTTGACAGCCACAGATACGCAGTATTTT
NA,TRBD1,TRBJ1-1,TRBV4-1,CASSQRTGGTEAFF,TGCGCCAGCAGCCAAAGGACAGGGGGCACTGAAGCTTTCTTT
once,NA,TRBJ1-1,TRBV5-1,CASSLVGHHMNTEAFF,TGCGCCAGCAGCTTGGTGGGACACCATATGAACACTGAAGCTTTCTTT
NA,TRBD1,TRBJ2-2,TRBV7-9,CASSDRDSRLGELFF,TGTGCCAGCAGCGACCGGGACAGCCGGCTTGGGGAGCTGTTTTTT
once,TRBD1,TRBJ1-4,TRBV5-6,CASSLGGGATNEKLFF,TGTGCCAGCAGCTTGGGAGGGGGCGCGACTAATGAAAAACTGTTTTTT
NA,TRBD1,TRBJ1-1,TRBV5-1,CASSPRTGGLVEAFF,TGCGCCAGCAGCCCCCGGACAGGGGGCTTAGTTGAAGCTTTCTTT
NA,TRBD1,TRBJ2-7,TRBV28,CASSPTDRDEQYF,TGTGCCAGCAGTCCAACCGACAGGGATGAGCAGTACTTC
few,NA,TRBJ1-5,TRBV5-6,CASSHRQDRRLNQPQHF,TGTGCCAGCAGTCACCGGCAAGACCGAAGACTGAATCAGCCCCAGCATTTT
NA,TRBD1,TRBJ1-2,TRBV10-1,CASSIGQGYGYTF,TGCGCCAGCAGTATTGGACAGGGCTATGGCTACACCTTC
NA,NA,TRBJ1-2,TRBV7-8,CASSSDRLANYDYTF,TGTGCCAGCAGCTCCGACAGGTTAGCTAACTATGACTACACCTTC
NA,TRBD1,TRBJ2-2,TRBV5-4,CASSLGTGGPGELFF,TGTGCCAGCAGCTTGGGGACAGGGGGGCCCGGGGAGCTGTTTTTT